This T cell receptor (beta chain) was retrieved from a study of CD8+ T cells in alopecia areata. Study-wide points: Many expanded lesional clones persisted during tofacitinib (in both scalp and blood).

This clone showed up just once. The antigen remains undetermined. The V and J ends lost 6 bases and 3 bases, in that order; junction bases with no gene match: 0. Germline-derived CDR1 and CDR2 are MGHDK and SYGVNS. The CDR3 extends over 12 amino acids. Treatment denoted: oral pan-JAK inhibitor, 5-10 mg twice daily. Peripheral blood samples and lesional scalp punch biopsies were obtained from alopecia areata patients. Once RNA had been extracted, it was reverse transcribed into cDNA to act as the sequencing template. TCRdb's copy holds only in-frame clones and misses some; the assay was immunoSEQ multiplex PCR. The sample comprises some 220,000 clones, about 58% of which are singletons, and roughly 1.5% rests with the top ten.

The sequence came from a human donor with alopecia areata. The material was CD4+ T cells sorted from blood, obtained at week 4, from a patient treated with tofacitinib. This chain connects TRBV25-1 to TRBJ1-2; 8 nucleotides agree with TRBD1. The CDR3, as DNA: TGTGCCAGCAGGGACAGGGACTATGGCTACACCTTC. Translation: CASRDRDYGYTF.